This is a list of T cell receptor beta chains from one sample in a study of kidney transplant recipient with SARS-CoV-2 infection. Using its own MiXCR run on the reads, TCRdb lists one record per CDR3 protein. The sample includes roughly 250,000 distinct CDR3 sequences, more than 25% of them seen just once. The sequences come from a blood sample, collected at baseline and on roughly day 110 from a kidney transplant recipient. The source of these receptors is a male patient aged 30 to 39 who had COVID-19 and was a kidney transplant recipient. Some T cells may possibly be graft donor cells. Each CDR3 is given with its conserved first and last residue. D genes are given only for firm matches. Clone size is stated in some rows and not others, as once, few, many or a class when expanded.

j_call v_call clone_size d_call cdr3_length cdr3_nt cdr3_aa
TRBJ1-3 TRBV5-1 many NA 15 TGCGCCAGCAGTATGCCGGGGGCCTCTGGAAACACCATATATTTT CASSMPGASGNTIYF
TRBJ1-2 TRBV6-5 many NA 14 TGTGCCAGCAGTAAGCGACAGGCTTGGGCTGGCTACACCTTC CASSKRQAWAGYTF
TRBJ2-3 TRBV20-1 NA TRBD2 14 TGCAGTGCCAGTAGCGGGAGTTCCGCAGATACGCAGTATTTT CSASSGSSADTQYF
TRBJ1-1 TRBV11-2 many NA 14 TGTGCCAGCAGCCCACAAGGCATGAGCACTGAAGCTTTCTTT CASSPQGMSTEAFF
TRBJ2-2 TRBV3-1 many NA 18 TGTGCCAGCAGCGAGGGGAGTCCCATTTCAGGCTTGACCGGGGAGCTGTTTTTT CASSEGSPISGLTGELFF
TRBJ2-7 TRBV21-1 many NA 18 TGTGCCAGCAGCGGTCCCCCGGTTATTAGCCCACACTCCTACGAGCAGTACTTC CASSGPPVISPHSYEQYF
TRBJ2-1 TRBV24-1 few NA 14 TGTGCCGCCAGGACTCAACCGCCCTACAATGAGCAGTTCTTC CAARTQPPYNEQFF
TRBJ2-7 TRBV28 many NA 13 TGTGCCAGCAGCACTACAGTTGCCTACGAGCAGTACTTC CASSTTVAYEQYF
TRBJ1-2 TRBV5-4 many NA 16 TGTGCCAGCCTGTCCGACGTACCAGGAAAGACCTATGGCTACACCTTC CASLSDVPGKTYGYTF
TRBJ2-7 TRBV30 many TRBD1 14 TGTGCCGGAGACCGTGGACAGGCTACCTACGAGCAGTACTTC CAGDRGQATYEQYF
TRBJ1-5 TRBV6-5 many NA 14 TGTGCCAGCATGACGGGACATCTCAATCAGCCCCAGCATTTT CASMTGHLNQPQHF
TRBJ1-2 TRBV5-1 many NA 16 TGCGCCAGCTTCTATGGATCGGTTCGAAAGACCTATGGCTACACCTTC CASFYGSVRKTYGYTF
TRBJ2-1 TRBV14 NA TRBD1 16 TGTGCCAGCAGCCAAGGACAGGGGGCTGGTTACAATGAGCAGTTCTTC CASSQGQGAGYNEQFF
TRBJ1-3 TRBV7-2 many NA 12 TGTGCTCGCGCGGGTTTAGGAAACACCATATATTTT CARAGLGNTIYF
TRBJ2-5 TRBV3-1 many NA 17 TGTGCCAGCAGCGGACTATATCCCATTTCTTTCTCTGAGACCCAGTACTTC CASSGLYPISFSETQYF
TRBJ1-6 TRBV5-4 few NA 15 TGTGCCAGCAGCGCAAACGGCGATTATAATTCACCCCTCCACTTT CASSANGDYNSPLHF
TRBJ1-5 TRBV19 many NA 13 TGTGCCAGTAGTTCACGGAGAGGGCAGCCCCAGCATTTT CASSSRRGQPQHF
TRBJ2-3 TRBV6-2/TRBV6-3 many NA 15 TGTGCCAGCACTCCGTGGGAGAACGGGGCAGATACGCAGTATTTT CASTPWENGADTQYF
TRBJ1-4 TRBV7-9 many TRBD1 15 TGTGCCAGCAGCACAAGACAGGGGGGGGATGAAAAACTGTTTTTT CASSTRQGGDEKLFF
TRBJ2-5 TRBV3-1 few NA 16 TGTGCCAGCAGCCAAGATCCTCAGCCACCCCAAGAGACCCAGTACTTC CASSQDPQPPQETQYF
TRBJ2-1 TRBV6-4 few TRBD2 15 TGTGCCAGCAGTGTTTCCAGCGGGGGGGCCAATGAGCAGTTCTTC CASSVSSGGANEQFF
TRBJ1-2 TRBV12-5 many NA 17 TGTGCTAGTGGTCTCGAGGGTTTGCAGGGAAAGACCTATGGCTACACCTTC CASGLEGLQGKTYGYTF
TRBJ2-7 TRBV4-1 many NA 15 TGCGCCAGCAGCCAAAATTCACTCAACTCCTACGAGCAGTACTTC CASSQNSLNSYEQYF
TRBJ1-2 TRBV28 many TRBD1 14 TGTGCCAGCAGTTTCCAGGACAGGGATACTGGCTACACCTTC CASSFQDRDTGYTF
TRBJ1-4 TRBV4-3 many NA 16 TGCGCCAGCAGCCAAGATCATACGGGACCGAATGAAAAACTGTTTTTT CASSQDHTGPNEKLFF
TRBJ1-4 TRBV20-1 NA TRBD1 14 TGCAGTGCAAAAAAGGGACAGGGGGGTGAAAAACTGTTTTTT CSAKKGQGGEKLFF
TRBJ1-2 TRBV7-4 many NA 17 TGTGCCAGCAGCCAAGGTTGTTCAGCTCGAAAGACCTATGGCTACACCTTC CASSQGCSARKTYGYTF
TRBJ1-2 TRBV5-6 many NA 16 TGTGCCAGCGTGGCTTTCAATAGTCGAAAGACCTATGGCTACACCTTC CASVAFNSRKTYGYTF
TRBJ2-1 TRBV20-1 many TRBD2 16 TGCAGTGCTATTCCCCCCTTGGGACTAGGTAACAATGAGCAGTTCTTC CSAIPPLGLGNNEQFF
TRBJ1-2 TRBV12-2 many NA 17 TGTGCAAGTCGCGTCATCTGGACTCCACGAAAGACCTATGGCTACACCTTC CASRVIWTPRKTYGYTF
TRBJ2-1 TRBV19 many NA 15 TGTGCCAGTAGTATCGAGGACCTCCCTTCCGGGGAGCAGTTCTTC CASSIEDLPSGEQFF
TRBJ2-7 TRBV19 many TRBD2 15 TGTGCCAGTAGTGTAGCGGGGGGGCCGTCGTACGAGCAGTACTTC CASSVAGGPSYEQYF
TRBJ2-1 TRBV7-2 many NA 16 TGTGCCAGCAGCCCCCGACAGAGCTGGGATAACAATGAGCAGTTCTTC CASSPRQSWDNNEQFF
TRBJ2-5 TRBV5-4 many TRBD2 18 TGTGCCAGCAGCAAGCCTGGCCTGACTAGCGGGAGAGGAGAGACCCAGTACTTC CASSKPGLTSGRGETQYF
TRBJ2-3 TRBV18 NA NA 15 TGTGCCAGCTCACTAACAGCTATCCCGGGAGATACGCAGTATTTT CASSLTAIPGDTQYF
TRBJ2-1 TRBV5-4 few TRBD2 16 TGTGCCAGCAGCTTACAAGCGGGAGGGCCTTACAATGAGCAGTTCTTC CASSLQAGGPYNEQFF
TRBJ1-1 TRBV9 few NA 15 TGTGCCAGCAGCGTAGATAGGGGCGCGTACACTGAAGCTTTCTTT CASSVDRGAYTEAFF
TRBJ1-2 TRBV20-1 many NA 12 TGCAGTGCTTTTGGACAGACCTATGGCTACACCTTC CSAFGQTYGYTF
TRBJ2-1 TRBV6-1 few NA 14 TGTGCCAGCAGTGAAGACTACTCCTACAATGAGCAGTTCTTC CASSEDYSYNEQFF
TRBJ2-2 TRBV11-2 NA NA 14 TGTGCCAGCAGCTTAGGGCACTCCACCGGGGAGCCGTTTTTT CASSLGHSTGEPFF
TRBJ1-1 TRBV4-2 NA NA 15 TGTGCCGGCAGCTCGCGGGGGGGCGAGGACACTGAAGCTTTCTTT CAGSSRGGEDTEAFF
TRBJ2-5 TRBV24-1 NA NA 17 TGTGCCACCAGTGATGAGTATGTGGGTGAAGACCAAGAGACCCAGTACTTC CATSDEYVGEDQETQYF
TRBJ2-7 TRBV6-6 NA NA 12 TGTGCCAGCAGTTACCCCGGGCTCGAGCAGTACTTC CASSYPGLEQYF
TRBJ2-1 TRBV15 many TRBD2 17 TGTGCCACCAGCAGAGATAAAGGTAGCGGGAGGGAGGGTGAGCAGTTCTTC CATSRDKGSGREGEQFF
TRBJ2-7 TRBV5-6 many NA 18 TGTGCCAGCAGCTTGTCCCCCTTGTCCGGCCCCGGGCACTACGAGCAGTACTTC CASSLSPLSGPGHYEQYF
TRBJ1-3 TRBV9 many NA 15 TGTGCCAGCAGCGTAGGAGGGGCTCCTGGAAACACCATATATTTT CASSVGGAPGNTIYF
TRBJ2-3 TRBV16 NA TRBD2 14 TGTGCCAGCAGCCAAGACCTAGCGGGAGATACGCAGTATTTT CASSQDLAGDTQYF
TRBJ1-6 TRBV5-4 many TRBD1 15 TGTGCCAGCAGCCGTGGACAGGGGGATAATTCACCCCTCCACTTT CASSRGQGDNSPLHF
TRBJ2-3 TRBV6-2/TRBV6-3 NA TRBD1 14 TGTGCCAGCAGTTACAGGGGGCGTACAGATACGCAGTATTTT CASSYRGRTDTQYF
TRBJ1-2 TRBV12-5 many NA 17 TGTGCTAGTGGTTTGGTCGATTTGCAGGGAAAGACCTATGGCTACACCTTC CASGLVDLQGKTYGYTF
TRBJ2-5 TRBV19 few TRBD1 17 TGTGCCAGTAGTACGCTACAGGGGGTGCGCACCTCAGGGACCCAGTACTTC CASSTLQGVRTSGTQYF
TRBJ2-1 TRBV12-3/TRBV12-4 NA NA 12 TGTGCCAGCAGGATAGGGCTTACTGGGCAGTTCTTC CASRIGLTGQFF